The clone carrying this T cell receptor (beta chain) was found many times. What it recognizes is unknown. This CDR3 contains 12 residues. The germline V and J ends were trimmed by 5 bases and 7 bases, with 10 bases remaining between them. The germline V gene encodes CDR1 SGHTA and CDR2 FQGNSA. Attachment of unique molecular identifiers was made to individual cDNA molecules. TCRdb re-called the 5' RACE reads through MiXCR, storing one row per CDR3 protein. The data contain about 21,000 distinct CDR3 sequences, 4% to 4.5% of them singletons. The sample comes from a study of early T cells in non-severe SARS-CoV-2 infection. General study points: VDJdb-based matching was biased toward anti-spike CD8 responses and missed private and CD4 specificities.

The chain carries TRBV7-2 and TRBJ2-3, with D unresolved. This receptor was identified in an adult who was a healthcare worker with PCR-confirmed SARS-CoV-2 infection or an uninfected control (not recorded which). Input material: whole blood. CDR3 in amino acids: CASSTQVHTQYF. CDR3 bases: TGTGCCAGCAGCACCCAGGTTCATACGCAGTATTTT.